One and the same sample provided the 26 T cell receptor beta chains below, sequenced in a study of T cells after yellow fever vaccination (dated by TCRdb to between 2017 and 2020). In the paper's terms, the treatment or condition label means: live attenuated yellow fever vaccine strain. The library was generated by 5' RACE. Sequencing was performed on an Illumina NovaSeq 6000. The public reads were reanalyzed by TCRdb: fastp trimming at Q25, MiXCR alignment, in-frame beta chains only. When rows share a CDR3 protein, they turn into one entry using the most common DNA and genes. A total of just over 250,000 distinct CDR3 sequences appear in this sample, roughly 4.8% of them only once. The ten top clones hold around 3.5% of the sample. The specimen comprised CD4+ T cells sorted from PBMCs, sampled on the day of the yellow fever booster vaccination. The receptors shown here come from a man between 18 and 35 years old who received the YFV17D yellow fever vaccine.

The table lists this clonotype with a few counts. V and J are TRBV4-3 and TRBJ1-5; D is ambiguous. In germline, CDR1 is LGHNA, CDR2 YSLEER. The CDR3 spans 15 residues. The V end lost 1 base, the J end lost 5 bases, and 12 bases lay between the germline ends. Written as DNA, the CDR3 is TGCGCCAGCAGCCAAGTCTTGGGCATCGATCAGCCCCAGCATTTT. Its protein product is CASSQVLGIDQPQHF.

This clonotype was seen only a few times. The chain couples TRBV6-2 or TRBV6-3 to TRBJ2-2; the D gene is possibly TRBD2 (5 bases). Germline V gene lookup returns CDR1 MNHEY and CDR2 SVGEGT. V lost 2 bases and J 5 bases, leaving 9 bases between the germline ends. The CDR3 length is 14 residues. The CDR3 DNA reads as TGTGCCAGCAGTTACGGCGGGTCTACCGGGGAGCTGTTTTTT. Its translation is CASSYGGSTGELFF.

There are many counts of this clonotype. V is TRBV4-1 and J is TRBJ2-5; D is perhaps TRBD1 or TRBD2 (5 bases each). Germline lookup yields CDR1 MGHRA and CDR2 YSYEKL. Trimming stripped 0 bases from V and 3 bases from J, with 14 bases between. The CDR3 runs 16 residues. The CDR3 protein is CASSQEGIREKETQYF. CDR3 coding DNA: TGCGCCAGCAGCCAAGAAGGTATCAGGGAGAAAGAGACCCAGTACTTC.

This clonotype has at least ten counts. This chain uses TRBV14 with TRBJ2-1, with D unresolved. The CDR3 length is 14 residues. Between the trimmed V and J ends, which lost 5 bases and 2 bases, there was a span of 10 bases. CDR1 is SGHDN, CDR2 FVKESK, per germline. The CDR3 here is CASSFQAPYNEQFF. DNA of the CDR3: TGTGCCAGCAGCTTCCAGGCACCCTACAATGAGCAGTTCTTC. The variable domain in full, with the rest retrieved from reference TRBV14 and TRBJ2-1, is EAGVTQFPSHSVIEKGQTVTLRCDPISGHDNLYWYRRVMGKEIKFLLHFVKESKQDESGMPNNRFLAERTGGTYSTLKVQPAELEDSGVYFCASSFQAPYNEQFFGPGTRLTVL.

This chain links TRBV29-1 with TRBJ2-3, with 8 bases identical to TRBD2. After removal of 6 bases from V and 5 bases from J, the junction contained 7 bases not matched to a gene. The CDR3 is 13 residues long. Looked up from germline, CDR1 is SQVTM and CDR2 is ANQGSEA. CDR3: CSVRGAQVDTQYF. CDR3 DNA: TGCAGCGTGCGGGGGGCTCAGGTAGATACGCAGTATTTT.

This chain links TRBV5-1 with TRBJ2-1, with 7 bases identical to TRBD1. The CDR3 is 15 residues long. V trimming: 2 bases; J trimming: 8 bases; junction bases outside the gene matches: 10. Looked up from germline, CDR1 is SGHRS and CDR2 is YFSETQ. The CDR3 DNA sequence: TGCGCCAGCAGCTTCGACAGGGCCATTAGAGATGAGCAGTTCTTC. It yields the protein CASSFDRAIRDEQFF.

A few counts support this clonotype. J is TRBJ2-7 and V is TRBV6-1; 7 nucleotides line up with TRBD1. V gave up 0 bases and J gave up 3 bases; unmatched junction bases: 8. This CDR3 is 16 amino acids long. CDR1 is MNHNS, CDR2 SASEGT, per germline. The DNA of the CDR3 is TGTGCCAGCAGTGAAGCCTGGGACAGTATACGCTACGAGCAGTACGTC. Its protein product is CASSEAWDSIRYEQYV.

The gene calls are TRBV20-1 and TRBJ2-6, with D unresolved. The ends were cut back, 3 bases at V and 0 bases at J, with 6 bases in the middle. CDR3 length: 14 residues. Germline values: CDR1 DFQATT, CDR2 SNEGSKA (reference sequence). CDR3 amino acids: CSASGLSGANVLTF. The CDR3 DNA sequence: TGCAGTGCTAGTGGTCTCTCTGGGGCCAACGTCCTGACTTTC.

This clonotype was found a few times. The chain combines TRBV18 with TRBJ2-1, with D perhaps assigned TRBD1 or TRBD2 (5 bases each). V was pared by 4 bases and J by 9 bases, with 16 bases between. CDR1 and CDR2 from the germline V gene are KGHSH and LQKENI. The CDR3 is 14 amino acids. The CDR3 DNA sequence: TGTGCCAGCTCACTGAGAGAGGCTGGGGGTGAGCAGTTCTTC. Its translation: CASSLREAGGEQFF.

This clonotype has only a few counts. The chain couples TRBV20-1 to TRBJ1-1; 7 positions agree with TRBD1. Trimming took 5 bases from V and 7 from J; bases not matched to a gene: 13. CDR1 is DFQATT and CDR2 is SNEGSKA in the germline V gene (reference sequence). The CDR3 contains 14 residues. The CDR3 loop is CSAHPMGQSFEAFF. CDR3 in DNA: TGCAGTGCTCACCCCATGGGACAGAGTTTTGAAGCTTTCTTT.

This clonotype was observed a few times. DNA of the CDR3: TGTGCCAGCTCACGCAGAGGGAAAGGAAATCGGGAGACCCAGTACTTC. Residues: CASSRRGKGNRETQYF. The chain is built from TRBV18 and TRBJ2-5, with D perhaps matching TRBD2 (5 bases). CDR3 length equals 16 residues. Trimming cost V 4 bases and J 5 bases, with 20 bases left between them. CDR1 is KGHSH, CDR2 LQKENI, per germline.

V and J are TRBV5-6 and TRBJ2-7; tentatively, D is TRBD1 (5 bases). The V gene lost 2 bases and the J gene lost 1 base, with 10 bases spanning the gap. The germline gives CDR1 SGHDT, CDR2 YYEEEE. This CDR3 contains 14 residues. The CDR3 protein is CASSFWGLSYEQYF. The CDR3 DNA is TGTGCCAGCAGCTTTTGGGGCCTATCCTACGAGCAGTACTTC.

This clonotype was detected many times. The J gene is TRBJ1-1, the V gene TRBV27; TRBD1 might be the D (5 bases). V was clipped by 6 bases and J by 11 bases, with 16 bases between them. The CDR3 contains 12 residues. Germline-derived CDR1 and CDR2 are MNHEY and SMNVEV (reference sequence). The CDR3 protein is CASRTGESKAFF. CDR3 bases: TGTGCCAGCAGGACGGGGGAAAGTAAGGCTTTCTTT.

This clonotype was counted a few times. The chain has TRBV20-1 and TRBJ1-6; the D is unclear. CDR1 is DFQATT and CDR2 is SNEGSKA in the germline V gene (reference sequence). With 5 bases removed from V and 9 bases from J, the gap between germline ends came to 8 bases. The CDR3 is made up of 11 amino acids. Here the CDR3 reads CSAPGGSPLHF. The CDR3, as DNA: TGCAGTGCTCCCGGTGGTTCACCCCTCCACTTT.

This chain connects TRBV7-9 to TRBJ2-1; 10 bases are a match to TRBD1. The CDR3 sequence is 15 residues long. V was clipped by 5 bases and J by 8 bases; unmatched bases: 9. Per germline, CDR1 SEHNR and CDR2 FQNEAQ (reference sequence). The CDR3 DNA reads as TGTGCCAGCAGCCCAGCGGACAGGGGGGCCCATGAGCAGTTCTTC. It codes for CASSPADRGAHEQFF.

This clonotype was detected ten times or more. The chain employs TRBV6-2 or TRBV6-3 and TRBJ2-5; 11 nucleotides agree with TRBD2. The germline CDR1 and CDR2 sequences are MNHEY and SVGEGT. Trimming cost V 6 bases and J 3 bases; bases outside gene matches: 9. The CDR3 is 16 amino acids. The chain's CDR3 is CASSTYSGGDKETQYF. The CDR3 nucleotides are TGTGCCAGCAGCACCTATAGCGGGGGGGACAAAGAGACCCAGTACTTC.

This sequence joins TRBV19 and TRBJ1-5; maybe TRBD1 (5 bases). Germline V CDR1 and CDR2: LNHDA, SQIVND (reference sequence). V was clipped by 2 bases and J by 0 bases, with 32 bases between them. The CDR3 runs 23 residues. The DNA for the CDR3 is TGTGCCAGTAGTATATCAAGCAACGGGATGGTTGGGAGGGGCCGTTATAGCAATCAGCCCCAGCATTTT. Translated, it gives CASSISSNGMVGRGRYSNQPQHF.

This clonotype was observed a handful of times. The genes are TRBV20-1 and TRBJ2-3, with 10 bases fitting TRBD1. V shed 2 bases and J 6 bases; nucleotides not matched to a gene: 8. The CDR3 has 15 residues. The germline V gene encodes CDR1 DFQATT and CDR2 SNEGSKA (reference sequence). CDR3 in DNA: TGCAGTGCTAGACCCGACAGGGGGCATTTCGATACGCAGTATTTT. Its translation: CSARPDRGHFDTQYF.

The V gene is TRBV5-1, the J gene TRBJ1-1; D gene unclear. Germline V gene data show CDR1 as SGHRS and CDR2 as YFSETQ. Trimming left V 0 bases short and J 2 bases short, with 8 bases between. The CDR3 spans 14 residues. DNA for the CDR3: TGCGCCAGCAGCTTGGCCACGGTTAACACTGAAGCTTTCTTT. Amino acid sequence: CASSLATVNTEAFF.

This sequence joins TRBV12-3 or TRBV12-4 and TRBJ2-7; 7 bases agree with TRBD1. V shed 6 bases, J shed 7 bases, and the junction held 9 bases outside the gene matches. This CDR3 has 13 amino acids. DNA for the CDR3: TGTGCCAGCAGCTCCACAGGGGTGCGGGAGCAGTACGTC. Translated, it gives CASSSTGVREQYV.

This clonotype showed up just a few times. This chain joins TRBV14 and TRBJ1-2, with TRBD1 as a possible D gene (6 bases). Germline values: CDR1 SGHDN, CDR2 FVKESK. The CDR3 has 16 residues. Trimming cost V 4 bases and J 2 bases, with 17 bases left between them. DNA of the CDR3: TGTGCCAGCAGCCGGTTAGTGGCAGGGGTCAACTATGGCTACACCTTC. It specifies CASSRLVAGVNYGYTF.

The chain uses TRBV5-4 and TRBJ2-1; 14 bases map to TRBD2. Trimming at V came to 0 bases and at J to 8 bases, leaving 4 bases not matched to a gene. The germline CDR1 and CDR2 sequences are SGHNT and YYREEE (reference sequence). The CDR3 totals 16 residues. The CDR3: CASSLGTSGGLYEQFF. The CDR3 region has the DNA TGTGCCAGCAGCTTGGGGACTAGCGGGGGGTTGTATGAGCAGTTCTTC.

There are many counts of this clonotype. The CDR3 region is CASSFGLAETQYF. DNA of the CDR3: TGTGCTAGCAGCTTTGGACTAGCGGAGACCCAGTACTTC. The chain recombines TRBV19 with TRBJ2-5; 9 bases agree with TRBD2. Looked up from germline, CDR1 is LNHDA and CDR2 is SQIVND (reference sequence). The CDR3 is made up of 13 amino acids.

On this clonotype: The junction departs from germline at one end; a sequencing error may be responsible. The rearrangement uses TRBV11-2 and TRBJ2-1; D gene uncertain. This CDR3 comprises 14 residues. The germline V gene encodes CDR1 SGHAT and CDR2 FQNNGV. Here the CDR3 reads CASSFGQPYSEQFF. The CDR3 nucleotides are TGTGCCAGCTCCTTCGGGCAGCCCTACAGTGAGCAGTTCTTC. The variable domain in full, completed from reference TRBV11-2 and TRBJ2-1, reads EAGVAQSPRYKIIEKRQSVAFWCNPISGHATLYWYQQILGQGPKLLIQFQNNGVVDDSQLPKDRFSAERLKGVDSTLKIQPAKLEDSAVYLCASSFGQPYSEQFFGPGTRLTVL.

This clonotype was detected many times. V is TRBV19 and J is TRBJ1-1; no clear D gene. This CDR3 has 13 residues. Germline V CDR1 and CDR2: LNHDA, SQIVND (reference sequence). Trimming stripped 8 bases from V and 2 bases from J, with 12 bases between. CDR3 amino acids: CASARPANTEAFF. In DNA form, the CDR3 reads TGTGCCAGTGCTAGGCCAGCCAACACTGAAGCTTTCTTT.

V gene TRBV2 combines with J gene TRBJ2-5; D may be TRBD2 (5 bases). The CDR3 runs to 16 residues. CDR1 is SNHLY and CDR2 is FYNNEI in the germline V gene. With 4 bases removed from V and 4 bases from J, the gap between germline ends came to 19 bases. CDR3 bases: TGTGCCAGCAGTGGCGGGCTCGCCCGAGGAGGAGAGACCCAGTACTTC. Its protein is CASSGGLARGGETQYF.